Below, one T cell receptor beta chain is given with its context. Its specificity is unknown. The data derive from a study of T cell responses to AZD1222 COVID-19 vaccine. Study observations and caveats: Nearly half of the spike-specific TCRs reportedly recognize variant regions that carry no mutations. Females made up more of the donors, who were largely white British, and clonal diversity may have come out too low.

This CDR3 has 15 amino acids. CDR1 LNHNV and CDR2 YYDKDF come from the germline V gene (reference sequence). Deletions cut 0 bases from V and 4 bases from J, with 10 bases between. Sequencing used immunoSEQ multiplex PCR; TCRdb keeps in-frame clones, though not all of them. In the table there are tens of thousands of clones, about nine tenths of which are singletons. The material sequenced was peripheral blood, taken 28 days after the second AZD1222 dose. This clonotype originated in an adult who received the AZD1222 COVID-19 vaccine. This chain joins TRBV15 and TRBJ2-1, with D tentatively TRBD2 (6 bases). The CDR3 DNA is TGTGCCACCAGCAGAGATCCGGAGGGGTACAATGAGCAGTTCTTC. It translates to CATSRDPEGYNEQFF.